A selection of T cell receptor beta chains follows, all from one sample in a study of T cell responses to AZD1222 COVID-19 vaccine. Generated by immunoSEQ multiplex PCR, the TCRdb table keeps only in-frame clones and is missing some. The profile shows about 130,000 clones, approximately 92% of them singletons. This specimen consisted of peripheral blood, obtained 28 days after the second AZD1222 dose. The receptors here all came from an adult who received the AZD1222 COVID-19 vaccine. The CDR3 runs from the conserved cysteine through the conserved F or W. D genes are given only for firm matches.

CDR3 protein	J gene	V gene	D gene
CASSFGFGQETYEQYF	TRBJ2-7	TRBV5-1	TRBD1
CASATIARGKETQYF	TRBJ2-5	TRBV6-5	TRBD1
CASSLQGLGEKLFF	TRBJ1-4	TRBV2	.
CASSQGGGNTIYF	TRBJ1-3	TRBV4-2	.
CASSLVRGQGDEKLFF	TRBJ1-4	TRBV7-8	TRBD1
CSATKGDGEKLFF	TRBJ1-4	TRBV29-1	.
CATTGLTPTGELFF	TRBJ2-2	TRBV6-5	TRBD2
CASSIYWDRGRRDGSPLHF	TRBJ1-6	TRBV19	TRBD1
CASTLSSADRDLYF	TRBJ2-7	TRBV27	TRBD1
CASSLGETLGNTEAFF	TRBJ1-1	TRBV7-2	.
CASSYDRPLVGANVLTF	TRBJ2-6	TRBV7-3	.
CASRSGTLHYNEQFF	TRBJ2-1	TRBV6-5	.
CASSQDQGYEQYF	TRBJ2-7	TRBV4-1	.
CASSLGGAGELFF	TRBJ2-2	TRBV7-6	TRBD2
CASSFSRDSVCPVPQHF	TRBJ1-5	TRBV12-1	.
CASGSWYEQYF	TRBJ2-7	TRBV7-6	.
CASSPGGVAEKLFF	TRBJ1-4	TRBV5-5	.
CAWSSERGLTEAFF	TRBJ1-1	TRBV30	.
CASSNSGGAEDEQFF	TRBJ2-1	TRBV19	TRBD2
CASSLGTSLTEKLFF	TRBJ1-4	TRBV5-5	.
CASRKGSYRGPQHF	TRBJ1-5	TRBV6-5	.
CASSFIRRTSGGARGSYQETQYF	TRBJ2-5	TRBV5-1	TRBD2
CASSLTSSRATNEKLFF	TRBJ1-4	TRBV5-1	.
CASSLIKGGVYYGYTF	TRBJ1-2	TRBV27	.
CAWTPTPFTEAFF	TRBJ1-1	TRBV30	.
CASSPREVREKLFF	TRBJ1-4	TRBV6-6	.
CASSRHSGTLDKAFF	TRBJ1-1	TRBV2	.
CASSPPWAGLVTEAFF	TRBJ1-1	TRBV7-9	.
CASSGGFLEKLFF	TRBJ1-4	TRBV7-9	.
CASSGVGNTIYF	TRBJ1-3	TRBV6-5	.
CASSLAWSGAGDTQYF	TRBJ2-3	TRBV7-2	.
CASSQDIGQYNSPLHF	TRBJ1-6	TRBV4-1	.
CASSLTGYGIRSYEQYF	TRBJ2-7	TRBV6-2/TRBV6-3	.
CASSQAQGGLNQPQHF	TRBJ1-5	TRBV4-2	TRBD1
CASSLEVNTEAFF	TRBJ1-1	TRBV11-3	.
CASSRQVYGYTF	TRBJ1-2	TRBV19	.
CAWSGGGSYNEQFF	TRBJ2-1	TRBV30	TRBD2
CASSLKDTFSYNEQFF	TRBJ2-1	TRBV7-8	.
CASGGRGEAFF	TRBJ1-1	TRBV19	.